One and the same sample provided the 9 T cell receptor beta chains below, sequenced in a study of early T cells in non-severe SARS-CoV-2 infection. Via MiXCR, TCRdb re-called the 5' RACE reads, giving one row per CDR3 protein. This sample has about 110,000 distinct CDR3 sequences, with around an eighth found just once. The sequencing sample was made of whole blood. The receptors were sampled from an adult who was a healthcare worker with PCR-confirmed SARS-CoV-2 infection or an uninfected control (not recorded which).

This clonotype was seen repeatedly, ten times or more. V gene TRBV5-8 combines with J gene TRBJ2-1; 7 bases fit TRBD1. The germline CDR1 and CDR2 sequences are SGHTS and YDEGEE. The CDR3 totals 16 residues. Trimming at V came to 2 bases and at J to 3 bases, leaving 8 bases not matched to a gene. The CDR3 here is CASSFDGTEYYNEQFF. The CDR3 DNA sequence: TGTGCCAGCAGCTTCGATGGGACAGAGTACTACAATGAGCAGTTCTTC.

The chain is built from TRBV10-3 and TRBJ2-7, with D tentatively TRBD2 (5 bases). Trimming shortened V by 3 bases and J by 3 bases, and 12 bases separated the two germline ends. The CDR3 is made up of 14 amino acids. Germline assignment: CDR1 ENHRY and CDR2 SYGVKD. CDR3 protein: CAISDPGVLYEQYF. The CDR3 nucleotides read TGTGCCATCAGTGACCCCGGGGTTCTCTACGAGCAGTACTTC.

This clonotype was seen ten or more times. This chain connects TRBV11-2 to TRBJ1-6, with D uncertain. Germline lookup yields CDR1 SGHAT and CDR2 FQNNGV. Trimming left V 3 bases short and J 5 bases short, with 14 bases between. This CDR3 has 16 amino acids. CDR3 in amino acids: CASSLIGGPNNSPLHF. CDR3 in DNA: TGTGCCAGCAGCTTGATCGGCGGGCCGAATAATTCACCCCTCCACTTT.

This clonotype was seen ten or more times. This sequence joins TRBV20-1 and TRBJ2-5; 8 bases are shared with TRBD1. This CDR3 is built from 14 residues. Germline trimming cut 2 bases from V and 4 bases from J; bases unmatched to any gene: 6. Germline CDR1 DFQATT, CDR2 SNEGSKA (reference sequence). The CDR3 here is CSARYRGKGETQYF. The CDR3 DNA sequence: TGCAGTGCTAGATACAGGGGGAAGGGAGAGACCCAGTACTTC.

The table lists this clonotype with many counts. This rearrangement joins TRBV29-1 to TRBJ2-5; 8 nucleotides match TRBD2. V gave up 5 bases and J gave up 10 bases; unmatched junction bases: 12. CDR1 and CDR2 (germline): SQVTM, ANQGSEA. The CDR3 runs 13 residues. The CDR3 sequence: CSVREGPWLGQYF. The CDR3 DNA reads TGCAGCGTTCGGGAGGGCCCCTGGTTGGGCCAGTACTTC.

This clonotype was seen only a few times. This chain connects TRBV7-2 to TRBJ2-3; the D is unclear. Germline CDR1 SGHTA, CDR2 FQGNSA. Trimming took 5 bases from V and 4 from J, leaving 19 bases between them. This CDR3 comprises 16 residues. CDR3 sequence reads: CASSPLGFSLADTQYF. CDR3 DNA: TGTGCCAGCAGCCCGCTAGGATTTAGCTTGGCAGATACGCAGTATTTT. The full variable domain, completed using reference TRBV7-2 and TRBJ2-3, is GAGVSQSPSNKVTEKGKDVELRCDPISGHTALYWYRQSLGQGLEFLIYFQGNSAPDKSGLPSDRFSAERTGGSVSTLTIQRTQQEDSAVYLCASSPLGFSLADTQYFGPGTRLTVL.

At least ten counts were recorded for this clonotype. J is TRBJ2-3 and V is TRBV11-2; no clear D. CDR1 is SGHAT, CDR2 FQNNGV, per germline. The CDR3 contains 16 residues. Trimming cost V 4 bases and J 5 bases, with 19 bases left between them. The CDR3 is CASSSGLIPLGDTQYF. CDR3 coding DNA: TGTGCCAGCAGCTCCGGATTGATCCCGTTGGGAGATACGCAGTATTTT.

The CDR3 bases are TGTGCCTGGAGTACGGGTTTCCAAGAGACCCAGTACTTC. Translated: CAWSTGFQETQYF. The V call is TRBV30, the J call TRBJ2-5, with no clear D. The germline V gene has CDR1 GTSNPN and CDR2 SVGIG (reference sequence). CDR3 size: 13 residues. Trimming stripped 2 bases from V and 1 base from J, with 8 bases between.

This clonotype came up many times. This rearrangement joins TRBV19 to TRBJ2-1; 7 bases are a match to TRBD2. The CDR3 has 18 residues. V dropped 4 bases and J dropped 3; count of bases not matched to a gene: 15. Germline V lookup: CDR1 LNHDA, CDR2 SQIVND (reference sequence). The DNA of the CDR3 is TGTGCCAGTAGTAAAGGCCGCGGGGAGGGGAAGGTCTACAATGAGCAGTTCTTC. Translation gives CASSKGRGEGKVYNEQFF.